Listed here is a single TCR beta chain. Germline loops: CDR1 KGHDR, CDR2 SFDVKD. Trimming removed 4 bases from V and 5 bases from J; junction bases left unmatched: 7. The CDR3 consists of 16 residues. The sample belongs to a study of blood T cell repertoires in COVID-19. Across the study: T cells, B-cell-depleted T cells, or PBMCs supplied cDNA or gDNA.

Those who participated ranged in age from about 18 to 89 years and resided in about two dozen US areas. Cohort 3 recovery required two negative PCRs, clearance, or symptom resolution. Original data processing: Amplification of reference gene primers was used by the study to estimate nucleated cell counts. Generated by immunoSEQ multiplex PCR, the TCRdb table keeps only in-frame clones and is missing some. That table furnishes V, J and clone size, whereas the DNA furnished D and trimming. This table has some 300,000 clones, roughly 86% appearing once. The clonotype comes from a woman aged 25 to 39 who had recovered from COVID-19. Sequencing was performed on PBMCs or T cells enriched from blood (not recorded which). The chain has TRBV24-1 and TRBJ2-7; 13 bases fit TRBD2. CDR3 sequence reads: CATSDRLAGGLHEQYF. The CDR3 bases are TGTGCCACCAGTGACCGACTAGCGGGAGGCTTACACGAGCAGTACTTC.